These T cell receptor beta chains were read from a single sample in a study of identical twins. One entry per CDR3 protein results from TCRdb running MiXCR on the 5' RACE reads. The sample gives a few hundred thousand distinct CDR3 sequences, 8% to 11% of which show up once; about 9% is in the top ten. Sequenced: memory T cells sorted from blood. The receptors were gathered from a man in his forties or fifties in good health. CDR3s include the opening cysteine and the closing phenylalanine or tryptophan. D genes are given only for firm matches. Not all rows give a size; the values are once, few, many and, for expanded clones, a class.

DNA	CDR3	J	size	V	D
TGTGCCAGCAGTCCTAGAAGGGGGTCCACAGATACGCAGTATTTT	CASSPRRGSTDTQYF	TRBJ2-3	medium-sized	TRBV12-3/TRBV12-4	-
TGTGCCAGCAAACAAAACTTTTATGGGGGGACTAACACCGGGGAGCTGTTTTTT	CASKQNFYGGTNTGELFF	TRBJ2-2	few	TRBV6-1	-
TGTGCCTGGAGTTCCCAGGGGGCTCGGTCTGGGGCCAACGTCCTGACTTTC	CAWSSQGARSGANVLTF	TRBJ2-6	few	TRBV30	TRBD1
TGCAGTGCTACATCGTCTAGCACAGATACGCAGTATTTT	CSATSSSTDTQYF	TRBJ2-3	many	TRBV20-1	-
TGTGCCAGCAGCCCCCTACAGGGGAACGGGGAGCTGTTTTTT	CASSPLQGNGELFF	TRBJ2-2	many	TRBV12-3/TRBV12-4	TRBD1
TGTGCCAGCAGCTTAGAGGTAGCGGGCCGGGGCAATGAGCAGTTCTTC	CASSLEVAGRGNEQFF	TRBJ2-1	many	TRBV7-2	TRBD2
TGTGCCAGCAGCGCTAGCGCGCAGTATTTT	CASSASAQYF	TRBJ2-3	-	TRBV7-9	-
TGCAGTGCTAGATCGATCGAAGGGACAGGGACTGGAAACACCATATATTTT	CSARSIEGTGTGNTIYF	TRBJ1-3	many	TRBV20-1	TRBD1
TGTGCCAGCAGTGGCCTCCGGGACCATTCTGCCAGGGAGCAGTTCTTC	CASSGLRDHSAREQFF	TRBJ2-1	many	TRBV28	-
TGCGCCAGCAGCCGCCTATACGGGGGCGCGGCTAATGAAAAACTGTTTTTT	CASSRLYGGAANEKLFF	TRBJ1-4	many	TRBV4-3	-
TGTGCCAGCAGCGAACAGGGGGCCCCGGACACCGGGGAGCTGTTTTTT	CASSEQGAPDTGELFF	TRBJ2-2	many	TRBV6-1	TRBD1
TGTGCCAGCAGCTTAGCCGGGACTAGTGATATGGATACGCAGTATTTT	CASSLAGTSDMDTQYF	TRBJ2-3	-	TRBV7-2	TRBD2
TGTGCCTGGAGTGTCGCCGGGACAGGGGAGCACGAGCAGTACTTC	CAWSVAGTGEHEQYF	TRBJ2-7	few	TRBV30	TRBD1
TGCGCCAGCAGCTTGTCCAGCGTGAGCACAGATACGCAGTATTTT	CASSLSSVSTDTQYF	TRBJ2-3	few	TRBV5-1	-
TGCAGTGCTAGAGAACCGGGGGCCTACGAGCAGTACTTC	CSAREPGAYEQYF	TRBJ2-7	many	TRBV20-1	-
TGTGCCAGCAGTAAAGGGGTACGCGGGAGTGGGGATGAGCAGTTCTTC	CASSKGVRGSGDEQFF	TRBJ2-1	few	TRBV7-2	TRBD2
TGCAGTGCTTATTATCGCCGGGACAGTCGTTATAGCAATCAGCCCCAGCATTTT	CSAYYRRDSRYSNQPQHF	TRBJ1-5	few	TRBV20-1	TRBD1
TGTGCCAGCAGCTCTCTGCGGGGCGGCACAGATACGCAGTATTTT	CASSSLRGGTDTQYF	TRBJ2-3	few	TRBV7-9	-
TGTGCCAGCAGTTACGTAGGGACCTTGGGGGCTGAAGCTTTCTTT	CASSYVGTLGAEAFF	TRBJ1-1	few	TRBV6-2/TRBV6-3	-
TGTGCCAGCAGTTCACTAGCGGGGGGTTTTGATACGCAGTATTTT	CASSSLAGGFDTQYF	TRBJ2-3	-	TRBV12-3/TRBV12-4	TRBD2
TGTGCCAGCAGCTTAGTAGCCAGCAACTCGTTCCCCTACGAGCAGTACTTC	CASSLVASNSFPYEQYF	TRBJ2-7	-	TRBV7-8	-
TGTGCCAGCAGACCGGAGGGTAGCAATCAGCCCCAGCATTTT	CASRPEGSNQPQHF	TRBJ1-5	many	TRBV12-3/TRBV12-4	-
TGTGCCAGCAGCCCAGGGAAGACCCAGTACTTC	CASSPGKTQYF	TRBJ2-5	many	TRBV7-8	-
TGTGCCAGCAGCAAAACCCGGGACAACGCAACACCGACTGCCAAATTC	CASSKTRDNATPTAKF	TRBJ2-5	-	TRBV21-1	-
TGTGCCAGCAGCCAAGGGCTTAGTAGCGCAGGGGAGACCCAGTACTTC	CASSQGLSSAGETQYF	TRBJ2-5	-	TRBV4-2	-
TGTGCCAGCAGCAAGGGAGGCTATAAGGGAAACACCATATATTTT	CASSKGGYKGNTIYF	TRBJ1-3	many	TRBV7-9	-
TGTGCCAGCAGCTCAGGGACAGGGTTCGATGAGCAGTTCTTC	CASSSGTGFDEQFF	TRBJ2-1	-	TRBV5-6	TRBD1
TGTGCCAGCAGTCGACAGGGGGGTTTCTACAATGAGCAGTTCTTC	CASSRQGGFYNEQFF	TRBJ2-1	many	TRBV3-1	TRBD1
TGTGCCAGCAGTTTATCGTCAGGGGTGTTTAATTCACCCCTCCACTTT	CASSLSSGVFNSPLHF	TRBJ1-6	many	TRBV12-3/TRBV12-4	-
TGTGCCACCAGCAGAGATATGGCAGAGTGGAAGACCCAGTACTTC	CATSRDMAEWKTQYF	TRBJ2-5	-	TRBV15	-
TGTGCCAGCAGTGAATATGGGGGGGGACGGGAGACCCAGTACTTC	CASSEYGGGRETQYF	TRBJ2-5	-	TRBV25-1	TRBD2
TGTGCCAGCAGTTCCGGACAGGGTCAGAACACCATATATTTT	CASSSGQGQNTIYF	TRBJ1-3	few	TRBV12-3/TRBV12-4	TRBD1
TGTGCCAGCAGCCCTTGGAGCTCCTATAATTCACCCCTCCACTTT	CASSPWSSYNSPLHF	TRBJ1-6	many	TRBV6-1	-
TGTGCCAGCAGCACTCTAGCGGGAGGGCCAGGAGATACGCAGTATTTT	CASSTLAGGPGDTQYF	TRBJ2-3	many	TRBV5-5	TRBD2
TGTGCCATCAGTGAGGCGGGACTCCCATACAATGAGCAGTTCTTC	CAISEAGLPYNEQFF	TRBJ2-1	few	TRBV10-3	-